Shown below are 18 T cell receptor beta chains from a single sample sequenced in a study of blood T cells in healthy people across ages. A second PCR of about 6 to 11 cycles used a sample-barcoded 5' primer and a J-beta primer mix. TCRdb redid the calling of the 5' RACE reads with MiXCR, one entry per CDR3 protein. This repertoire shows under 750,000 distinct CDR3 sequences, more than 45% found once; its top ten account for 20% to 25%. The sequenced sample consisted of blood. These receptors were obtained from a man of 80 years or more in good health.

This sequence joins TRBV29-1 and TRBJ2-2; possible D gene TRBD2, 6 bases. The CDR3 sequence is 12 residues long. V was cut by 3 bases and J by 4 bases, with 6 bases left in between. Germline V gene sequence: CDR1 SQVTM, CDR2 ANQGSEA. Written as DNA, the CDR3 is TGCAGCGTTGAGCGGGGCACCGGGGAGCTGTTTTTT. Translation gives CSVERGTGELFF.

Details on this clonotype: A read error is possible here, since a much larger clone lies one base away. J is TRBJ2-1 and V is TRBV28, with a tentative D call TRBD2 (5 bases). CDR3 length: 12 residues. Per the germline V gene, CDR1 is MDHEN and CDR2 is SYDVKM. Trimming removed 10 bases from V and 4 bases from J, with 11 bases in between. The CDR3 DNA follows: TGTGCCAACAGAGCGGCGTACAATGAGCAGTTCTTC. Amino acid sequence: CANRAAYNEQFF.

The chain uses TRBV20-1 and TRBJ1-1; the D gene is possibly TRBD1 (5 bases). Germline CDR1 reads DFQATT; CDR2 reads SNEGSKA (reference sequence). CDR3 length equals 12 residues. V was cut by 3 bases and J by 3 bases, with 8 bases left in between. CDR3 sequence: CSASPRDTEAFF. CDR3 coding DNA: TGCAGTGCTAGCCCCAGGGACACTGAAGCTTTCTTT.

The chain joins TRBV11-2 to TRBJ2-1; 10 nucleotides align to TRBD2. Germline loops: CDR1 SGHAT, CDR2 FQNNGV. The CDR3 has 16 residues. Germline trimming cut 3 bases from V and 8 bases from J; bases unmatched to any gene: 10. The CDR3 DNA is TGTGCCAGCAGCTTGGACTCAGCGGGGGGGGCGCATGAGCAGTTCTTC. Residues: CASSLDSAGGAHEQFF. Filled out from reference TRBV11-2 and TRBJ2-1, the complete variable domain reads EAGVAQSPRYKIIEKRQSVAFWCNPISGHATLYWYQQILGQGPKLLIQFQNNGVVDDSQLPKDRFSAERLKGVDSTLKIQPAKLEDSAVYLCASSLDSAGGAHEQFFGPGTRLTVL.

This clonotype was seen a few times. The V and J genes are TRBV15 and TRBJ2-1; the D gene could be TRBD1 or TRBD2 (5 bases each). V shed 1 base and J shed 0 bases, with 13 bases lying between them. This CDR3 has 17 amino acids. The germline V gene has CDR1 LNHNV and CDR2 YYDKDF (reference sequence). The CDR3: CATSRGDPLSSYNEQFF. The CDR3 DNA reads TGTGCCACCAGCAGAGGGGACCCCCTAAGCTCCTACAATGAGCAGTTCTTC.

The chain is built from TRBV9 and TRBJ1-2, with 9 nucleotides matching TRBD1. The CDR3 covers 19 residues. With V trimmed by 4 bases and J by 0 bases, 16 bases remained unmatched. Germline lookup yields CDR1 SGDLS and CDR2 YYNGEE. In nucleotides, the CDR3 is TGTGCCAGCAGCTTACACCCGGGACAGGGTTTACGTGCTAACTATGGCTACACCTTC. Protein product: CASSLHPGQGLRANYGYTF.

This clonotype was seen at least ten times. The chain joins TRBV6-6 to TRBJ2-1; D perhaps matches TRBD2 (6 bases). The ends were cut back, 6 bases at V and 8 bases at J, with 23 bases in the middle. The CDR3 is made up of 16 amino acids. CDR1 is MNHNY, CDR2 SVGAGI, per germline (reference sequence). The CDR3 bases are TGTGCCAGCAGCCAGGGTCGCAACGGAGGGATGGATGAGCAGTTCTTC. Its protein is CASSQGRNGGMDEQFF.

The J gene is TRBJ2-1, the V gene TRBV3-1; 11 bases match TRBD2. This CDR3 is built from 18 residues. The V segment lost 2 bases and the J segment 10 bases; nucleotides outside the gene matches: 16. Germline loops: CDR1 LGHDT, CDR2 YNNKEL (reference sequence). CDR3 in amino acids: CASSQLAGGTVRISEQFF. The CDR3, as DNA: TGTGCCAGCAGCCAACTAGCGGGGGGAACCGTACGAATATCGGAGCAGTTCTTC.

This chain uses TRBV20-1 with TRBJ2-3; TRBD1 agrees at 8 bases. CDR1 is DFQATT, CDR2 SNEGSKA, per germline (reference sequence). The V segment lost 6 bases and the J segment 2 bases; nucleotides outside the gene matches: 10. This CDR3 spans 15 amino acids. CDR3 residues: CSAIPRQGYTDTQYF. In nucleotides, the CDR3 is TGCAGTGCCATTCCTCGACAGGGGTACACAGATACGCAGTATTTT.

This chain uses TRBV6-5 with TRBJ2-5; maybe TRBD2 (5 bases). The CDR3 contains 15 residues. In germline, CDR1 is MNHEY, CDR2 SVGAGI. V shed 6 bases and J shed 2 bases, with 16 bases lying between them. The CDR3 DNA reads as TGTGCCAGCAGGGGAGATGCGACCATACAAGAGACCCAGTACTTC. Translation gives CASRGDATIQETQYF.

The chain employs TRBV28 and TRBJ2-6; D unclear. The CDR3 is made up of 15 amino acids. Germline CDR1 is MDHEN and CDR2 is SYDVKM. V gave up 2 bases and J gave up 1 base, with 6 bases separating them. The CDR3 spells CASSLKASGANVLTF. The CDR3 DNA follows: TGTGCCAGCAGTTTAAAAGCTTCTGGGGCCAACGTCCTGACTTTC.

The rearrangement links TRBV7-9 to TRBJ1-6; D possibly corresponds to TRBD1 (5 bases). V was clipped by 3 bases and J by 3 bases, with 9 bases between them. Germline V CDR1 and CDR2: SEHNR, FQNEAQ (reference sequence). The CDR3 loop spans 15 amino acids. The CDR3 sequence: CASSLDTNYNSPLHF. CDR3 in DNA: TGTGCCAGCAGCTTGGACACGAACTATAATTCACCCCTCCACTTT.

This chain joins TRBV12-3 or TRBV12-4 and TRBJ2-7, with D maybe TRBD2 (6 bases). Trimming removed 3 bases at V and 3 bases at J, with 18 bases between. There are 16 residues in the CDR3. Here the CDR3 DNA reads TGTGCCAGCAGTTTTGTGTCAGGACTAACCAACTACGAGCAGTACTTC. Translating gives CASSFVSGLTNYEQYF.

J is TRBJ2-1 and V is TRBV20-1; D may be TRBD2 (6 bases). V shed 2 bases and J shed 2 bases, with 10 bases lying between them. In germline, CDR1 is DFQATT, CDR2 SNEGSKA (reference sequence). This CDR3 spans 14 amino acids. CDR3 DNA sequence: TGCAGTGCTAGATACAGCGGGCCCTACAATGAGCAGTTCTTC. As protein: CSARYSGPYNEQFF.

This clonotype was seen many times. The rearrangement uses TRBV29-1 and TRBJ2-7, with D unresolved. Trimming stripped 6 bases from V and 3 bases from J, with 12 bases between. The germline CDR1 and CDR2 sequences are SQVTM and ANQGSEA. CDR3 size: 12 residues. CDR3: CSVLNAGYEQYF. The CDR3 bases are TGCAGCGTCCTAAATGCAGGCTACGAGCAGTACTTC.

The chain has TRBV7-2 and TRBJ1-4; D possibly corresponds to TRBD1 (5 bases). Trimming cost V 5 bases and J 7 bases, with 20 bases left between them. The length of the CDR3 is 16 residues. CDR1 and CDR2 (germline): SGHTA, FQGNSA. This chain's CDR3 is CASSLSSGWGVEKLFF. The CDR3 DNA follows: TGTGCCAGCAGCCTATCGTCAGGGTGGGGTGTTGAAAAACTGTTTTTT.

There are a few counts of this clonotype. The V and J genes are TRBV20-1 and TRBJ1-4, with D possibly being TRBD1 (6 bases). Germline V CDR1 and CDR2: DFQATT, SNEGSKA (reference sequence). The CDR3 is 13 amino acids. The V and J ends lost 5 bases and 5 bases respectively, with 12 bases between them. The CDR3 DNA reads TGCAGTGCTCCCGAAGGGGGGAATGAAAAACTGTTTTTT. Protein: CSAPEGGNEKLFF.

This clonotype has just a few counts. The rearrangement links TRBV6-2 or TRBV6-3 to TRBJ2-3; D ambiguous. Germline lookup yields CDR1 MNHEY and CDR2 SVGEGT. The CDR3 runs to 16 residues. The germline V and J ends were trimmed by 2 bases and 2 bases, with 14 bases remaining between them. CDR3 sequence (DNA): TGTGCCAGCAGTTACGGTTTAGATCAATCCACAGATACGCAGTATTTT. This sequence encodes CASSYGLDQSTDTQYF.